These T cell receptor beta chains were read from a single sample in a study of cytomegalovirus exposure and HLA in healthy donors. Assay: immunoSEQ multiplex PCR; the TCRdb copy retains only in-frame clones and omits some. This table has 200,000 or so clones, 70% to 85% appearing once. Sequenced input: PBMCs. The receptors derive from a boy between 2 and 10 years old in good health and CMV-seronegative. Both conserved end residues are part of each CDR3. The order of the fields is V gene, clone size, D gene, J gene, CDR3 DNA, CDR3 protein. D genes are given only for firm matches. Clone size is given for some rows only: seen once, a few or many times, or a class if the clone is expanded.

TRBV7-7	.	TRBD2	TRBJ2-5	TGTGCTAGCAGCTTGGGACTAGCGGGGGGGCAAGAGACCCAGTACTTC	CASSLGLAGGQETQYF
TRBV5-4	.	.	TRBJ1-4	TGTGCCAGCAGCTTGCCAGGGGCGGGTGAAAAACTGTTTTTT	CASSLPGAGEKLFF
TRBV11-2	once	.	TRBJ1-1	TGTGCCAGCAGCTCCAGGGGTTACACTGAAGCTTTCTTT	CASSSRGYTEAFF
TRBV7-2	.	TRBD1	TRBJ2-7	TGTGCCAGCAGCAGTACCGGGACAGGGATCCACGAGCAGTACTTC	CASSSTGTGIHEQYF
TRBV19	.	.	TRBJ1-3	TGTGCCAGTAGTATCAGCTCTGGAAACACCATATATTTT	CASSISSGNTIYF
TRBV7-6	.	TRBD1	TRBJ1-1	TGTGCCAGCAGCTTAGGAGGACAGGGCACTGAAGCTTTCTTT	CASSLGGQGTEAFF
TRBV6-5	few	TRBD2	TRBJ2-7	TGTGCCAGCAGTATCGGGAGGCCTCCCTACGAGCAGTACTTC	CASSIGRPPYEQYF
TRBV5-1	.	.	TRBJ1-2	TGCGCCAGCAGCTTGGCCGAGGGAGTTTATGGCTACACCTTC	CASSLAEGVYGYTF
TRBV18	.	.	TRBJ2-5	TGTGCCAGCTCAGCGGGACAGCAACAAGAGACCCAGTACTTC	CASSAGQQQETQYF
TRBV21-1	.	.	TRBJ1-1	TGTGCCAGCTTGGACGACAGTGTAAAGACTTTGAACACTGAAGCTTTCTTT	CASLDDSVKTLNTEAFF
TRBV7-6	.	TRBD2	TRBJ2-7	TGTGCCAGCAGCTTAGTAGCGGGGGGATCCTACGAGCAGTACTTC	CASSLVAGGSYEQYF
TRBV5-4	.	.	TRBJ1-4	TGTGCCAGCAGTTCGGAGCCGGGTGAAAAACTGTTTTTT	CASSSEPGEKLFF
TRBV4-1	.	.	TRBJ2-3	TGCGCCAGCAGCCCACACCAGGGGCTGGCCCGAACTAGCACAGATACGCAGTATTTT	CASSPHQGLARTSTDTQYF
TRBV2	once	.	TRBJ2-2	TGTGCCAGCAGCTGGAACACCGGGGAGCTGTTTTTT	CASSWNTGELFF
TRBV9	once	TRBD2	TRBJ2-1	TGTGCCAGCAGCACCTTGGGTAGCGGGGGACGCTCCTACAATGAGCAGTTCTTC	CASSTLGSGGRSYNEQFF
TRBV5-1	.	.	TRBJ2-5	TGCGCCAGCAGCCTGTCGAGGGCTTGGGAGACCCAGTACTTC	CASSLSRAWETQYF
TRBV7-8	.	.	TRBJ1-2	TGTGCCAGCAGCTTAGTCATCGCGGGGAACTATGGCTACACCTTC	CASSLVIAGNYGYTF
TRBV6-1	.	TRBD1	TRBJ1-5	TGTGCCAGCAACCTGGACAGGGCGGACCAGCCCCAGCATTTT	CASNLDRADQPQHF
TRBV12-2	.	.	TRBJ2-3	TGTGCAAGTCGCTTAGATCCCCCTCATTTACTGTCTAGCACAGATACGCAGTATTTT	CASRLDPPHLLSSTDTQYF
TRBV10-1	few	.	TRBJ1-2	TGCGCCAGCAGCGTATCCAGGGGAATGAACTATGGCTACACCTTC	CASSVSRGMNYGYTF
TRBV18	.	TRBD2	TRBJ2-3	TGTGCCAGCTCACTTGGACTAGCGGGGGGCGCAGATACGCAGTATTTT	CASSLGLAGGADTQYF
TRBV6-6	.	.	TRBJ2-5	TGTGCCAGCAGTTACGCACCTAGTACGGAGACCCAGTACTTC	CASSYAPSTETQYF
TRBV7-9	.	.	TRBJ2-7	TGTGCCAGCAGCTTCAGGGGCGAGCAGTACTTC	CASSFRGEQYF
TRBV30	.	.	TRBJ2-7	TGTGCCTGGAGTGTCGAGACTCGCAAGATGGTCGAGCAGTACTTC	CAWSVETRKMVEQYF